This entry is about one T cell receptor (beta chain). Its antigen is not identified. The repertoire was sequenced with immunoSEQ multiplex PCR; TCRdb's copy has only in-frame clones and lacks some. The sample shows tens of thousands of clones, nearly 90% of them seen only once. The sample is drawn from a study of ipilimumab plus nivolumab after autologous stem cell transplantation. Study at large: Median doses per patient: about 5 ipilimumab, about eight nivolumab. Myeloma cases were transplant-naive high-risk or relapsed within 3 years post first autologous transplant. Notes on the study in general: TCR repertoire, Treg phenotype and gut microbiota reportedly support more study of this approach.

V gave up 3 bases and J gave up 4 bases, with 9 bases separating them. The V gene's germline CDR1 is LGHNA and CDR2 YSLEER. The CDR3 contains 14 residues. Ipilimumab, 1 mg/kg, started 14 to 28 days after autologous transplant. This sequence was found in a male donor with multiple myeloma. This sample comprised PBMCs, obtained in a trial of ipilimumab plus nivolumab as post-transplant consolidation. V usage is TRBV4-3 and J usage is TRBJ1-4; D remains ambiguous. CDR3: CASSQVIVNEKLFF. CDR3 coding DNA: TGCGCCAGCAGCCAGGTTATCGTTAATGAAAAACTGTTTTTT.